This T cell receptor beta chain was recorded in a study of T cells in Graves' hyperthyroidism and ophthalmopathy. Study conclusions and caveats: With a median lead of about 6.9 months before onset, the model predicted ophthalmopathy.

Trimming removed 8 bases at V and 6 bases at J, with 10 bases between. Germline CDR1 and CDR2: SQVTM and ANQGSEA. This CDR3 has 10 amino acids. At least ten counts were recorded for this clonotype. Its antigen is still unknown. Amplified TCR beta CDR3 regions derived from RNA transcripts. HTBI primers were used for first-round RT-PCR of the TCR CDR3. TCRdb reprocessed the multiplex PCR reads via MiXCR and lists one record per CDR3 protein. The table records about 680,000 distinct CDR3 sequences, 30% to 40% of them present only once. This chain connects TRBV29-1 to TRBJ1-1; D unresolved. The sequencing input was blood. This receptor was taken from a woman aged 40 to 50 with Graves' hyperthyroidism. This chain's CDR3 is CSPREAEAFF. The CDR3 DNA sequence: TGCAGCCCAAGAGAGGCTGAAGCTTTCTTT.